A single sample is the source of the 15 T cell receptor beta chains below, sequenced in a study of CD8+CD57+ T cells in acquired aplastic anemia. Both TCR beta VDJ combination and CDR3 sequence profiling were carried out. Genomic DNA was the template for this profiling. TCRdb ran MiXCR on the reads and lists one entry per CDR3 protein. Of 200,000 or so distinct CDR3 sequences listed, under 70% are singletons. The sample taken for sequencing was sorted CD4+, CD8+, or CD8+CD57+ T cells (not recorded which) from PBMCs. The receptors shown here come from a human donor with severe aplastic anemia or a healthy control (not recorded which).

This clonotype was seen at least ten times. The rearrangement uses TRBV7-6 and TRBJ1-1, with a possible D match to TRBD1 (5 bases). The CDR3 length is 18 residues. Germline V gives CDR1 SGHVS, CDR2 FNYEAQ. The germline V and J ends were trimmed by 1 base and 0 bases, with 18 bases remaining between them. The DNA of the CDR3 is TGTGCCAGCAGCTTAGGGGGCTGGGACGTGATGATGAACACTGAAGCTTTCTTT. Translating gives CASSLGGWDVMMNTEAFF.

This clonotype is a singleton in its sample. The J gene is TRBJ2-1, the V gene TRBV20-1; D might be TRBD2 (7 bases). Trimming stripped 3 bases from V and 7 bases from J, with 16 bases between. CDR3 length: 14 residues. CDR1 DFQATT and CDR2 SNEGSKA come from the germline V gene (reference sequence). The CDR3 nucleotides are TGCAGTGCTAGCTTGGGGGGGCCGGGGAATGAGCAGTTCTTC. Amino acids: CSASLGGPGNEQFF.

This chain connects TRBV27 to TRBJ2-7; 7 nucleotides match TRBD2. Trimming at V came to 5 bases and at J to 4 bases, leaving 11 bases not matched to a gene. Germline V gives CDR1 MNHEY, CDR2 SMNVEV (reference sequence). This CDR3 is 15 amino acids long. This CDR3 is CASSTRPAGKYEQYF. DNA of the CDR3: TGTGCCAGCAGTACGAGGCCAGCGGGGAAATACGAGCAGTACTTC.

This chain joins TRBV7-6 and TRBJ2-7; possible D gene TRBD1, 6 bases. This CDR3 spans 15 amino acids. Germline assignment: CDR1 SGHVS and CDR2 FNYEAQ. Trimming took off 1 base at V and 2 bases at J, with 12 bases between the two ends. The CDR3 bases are TGTGCCAGCAGCTTAGACTCGGACAGTCCCTACGAGCAGTACTTC. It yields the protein CASSLDSDSPYEQYF.

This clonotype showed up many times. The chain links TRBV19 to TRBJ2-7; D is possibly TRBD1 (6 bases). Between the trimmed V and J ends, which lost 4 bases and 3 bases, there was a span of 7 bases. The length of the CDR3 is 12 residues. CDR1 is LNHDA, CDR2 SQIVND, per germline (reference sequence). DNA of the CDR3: TGTGCCAGTAGTAGGGACAACTACGAGCAGTACTTC. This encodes CASSRDNYEQYF.

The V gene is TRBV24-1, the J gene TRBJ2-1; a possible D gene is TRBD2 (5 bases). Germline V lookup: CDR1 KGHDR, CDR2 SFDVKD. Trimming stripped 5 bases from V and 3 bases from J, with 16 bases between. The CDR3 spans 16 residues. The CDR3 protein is CATSAQEASSYNEQFF. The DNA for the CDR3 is TGTGCCACCAGTGCCCAGGAGGCTAGCAGCTACAATGAGCAGTTCTTC.

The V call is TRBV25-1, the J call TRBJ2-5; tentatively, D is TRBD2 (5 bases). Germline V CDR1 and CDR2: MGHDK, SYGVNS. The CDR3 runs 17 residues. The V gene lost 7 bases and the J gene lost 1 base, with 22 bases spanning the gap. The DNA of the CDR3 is TGTGCCAGCACCCCGGGAAATACGTATACGGGCCAAGAGACCCAGTACTTC. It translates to CASTPGNTYTGQETQYF.

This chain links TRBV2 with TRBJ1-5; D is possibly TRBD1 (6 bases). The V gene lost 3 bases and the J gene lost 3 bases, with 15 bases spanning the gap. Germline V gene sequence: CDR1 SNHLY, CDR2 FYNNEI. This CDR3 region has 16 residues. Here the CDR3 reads CASSERAAGDNQPQHF. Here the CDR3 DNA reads TGTGCCAGCAGTGAGAGGGCCGCAGGGGACAATCAGCCCCAGCATTTT.

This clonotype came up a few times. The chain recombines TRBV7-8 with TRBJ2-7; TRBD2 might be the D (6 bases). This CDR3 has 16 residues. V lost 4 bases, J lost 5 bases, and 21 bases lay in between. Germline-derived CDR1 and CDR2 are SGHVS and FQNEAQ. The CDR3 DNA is TGTGCCAGCAGCTCAATAACTAGGGAGGCTGGTAACGAGCAGTACTTC. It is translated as CASSSITREAGNEQYF.

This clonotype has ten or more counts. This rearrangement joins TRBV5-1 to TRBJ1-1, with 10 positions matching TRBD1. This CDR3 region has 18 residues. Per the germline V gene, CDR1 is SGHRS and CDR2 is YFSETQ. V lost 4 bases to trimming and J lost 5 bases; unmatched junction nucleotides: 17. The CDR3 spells CASSGEVTGGAPFTEAFF. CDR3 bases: TGCGCCAGCAGCGGGGAGGTGACAGGGGGCGCCCCTTTTACTGAAGCTTTCTTT.

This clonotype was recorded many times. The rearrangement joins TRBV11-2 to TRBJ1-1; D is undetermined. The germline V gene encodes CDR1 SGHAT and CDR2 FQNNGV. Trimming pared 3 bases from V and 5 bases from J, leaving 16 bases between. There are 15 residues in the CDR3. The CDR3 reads CASSLAPYMGTEAFF. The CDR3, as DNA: TGTGCCAGCAGCTTGGCACCTTACATGGGGACTGAAGCTTTCTTT.

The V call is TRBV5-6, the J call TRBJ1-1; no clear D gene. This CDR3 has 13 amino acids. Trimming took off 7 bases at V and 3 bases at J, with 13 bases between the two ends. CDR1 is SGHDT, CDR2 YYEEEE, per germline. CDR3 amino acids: CASSGTTDTEAFF. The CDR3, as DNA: TGTGCCAGCTCCGGTACCACCGACACTGAAGCTTTCTTT.

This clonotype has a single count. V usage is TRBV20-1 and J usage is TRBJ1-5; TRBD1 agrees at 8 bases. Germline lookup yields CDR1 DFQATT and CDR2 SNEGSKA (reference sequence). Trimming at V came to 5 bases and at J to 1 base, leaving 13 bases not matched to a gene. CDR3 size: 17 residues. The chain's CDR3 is CSARSGTGLGSNQPQHF. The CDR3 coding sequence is TGCAGTGCTCGATCCGGGACAGGCCTTGGGAGCAATCAGCCCCAGCATTTT.

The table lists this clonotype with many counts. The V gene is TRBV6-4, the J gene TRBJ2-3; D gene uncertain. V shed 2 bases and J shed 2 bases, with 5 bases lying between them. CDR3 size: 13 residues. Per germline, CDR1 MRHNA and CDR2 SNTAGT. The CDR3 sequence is CASSDQVTDTQYF. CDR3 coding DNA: TGTGCCAGCAGTGACCAAGTCACAGATACGCAGTATTTT.

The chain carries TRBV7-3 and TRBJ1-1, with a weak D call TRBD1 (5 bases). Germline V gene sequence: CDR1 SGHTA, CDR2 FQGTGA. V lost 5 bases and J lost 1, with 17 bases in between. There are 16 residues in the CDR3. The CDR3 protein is CASSPIPTDPNTEAFF. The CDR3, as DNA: TGTGCCAGCAGCCCAATACCGACAGACCCGAACACTGAAGCTTTCTTT.